This entry lists 32 T cell receptor beta chains sequenced from one sample in a study of blood T cells in healthy people across ages. Then a second PCR, running about 6 to 11 cycles, was carried out with a sample-barcoded 5' primer and a J-beta primer mix. TCRdb independently ran MiXCR on the 5' RACE reads; one entry per CDR3 protein. The table lists hundreds of thousands of distinct CDR3 sequences, about 28% of them singletons. This same sample was also taken into another study, of T cells of mothers and their children.

The source material was blood. The receptor set was obtained from a boy younger than 10 in good health.

Many counts were recorded for this clonotype. Here the CDR3 DNA reads TGCGCCAGCACCTACAGGGGGCTCAACACCGGGGAGCTGTTTTTT. Translated, it gives CASTYRGLNTGELFF. The chain combines TRBV5-1 with TRBJ2-2, with 9 bases that match TRBD1. Germline assignment: CDR1 SGHRS and CDR2 YFSETQ. The CDR3 extends over 15 amino acids. The V gene end was trimmed by 6 bases and the J gene end by 2 bases; junction bases not matched to a gene: 5.

J is TRBJ2-7 and V is TRBV7-9; 9 positions match TRBD2. V shed 5 bases and J 3 bases; nucleotides not matched to a gene: 11. This CDR3 has 16 amino acids. In germline, CDR1 is SEHNR, CDR2 FQNEAQ (reference sequence). In DNA form, the CDR3 reads TGTGCCAGCAGCCGGGGATTAGCGGGAGAGAGCTACGAGCAGTACTTC. Amino acids: CASSRGLAGESYEQYF.

The gene calls are TRBV9 and TRBJ2-7; D uncertain. The V gene lost 3 bases and the J gene lost 0 bases, with 16 bases spanning the gap. The CDR3 is 16 amino acids. Per germline, CDR1 SGDLS and CDR2 YYNGEE. CDR3 region: CASSGAPDTASYEQYF. CDR3 coding DNA: TGTGCCAGCAGCGGCGCCCCAGACACCGCCTCCTACGAGCAGTACTTC.

With regard to this clonotype: One end of the junction varies from germline; a read error may be responsible. V and J are TRBV2 and TRBJ2-4; 7 nucleotides line up with TRBD1. Germline CDR1 reads SNHLY; CDR2 reads FYNNEI. The CDR3 runs 15 residues. The CDR3 loop reads CASKRSRDSGNIRYF. CDR3 sequence (DNA): TGTGCCAGCAAGCGGAGTCGGGACAGTGGAAACATTCGGTACTTC.

The CDR3 region is CAWSNGQGGGELFF. The CDR3 DNA reads as TGTGCCTGGAGCAATGGACAGGGTGGCGGGGAGCTGTTTTTT. This sequence joins TRBV30 and TRBJ2-2, with 8 nucleotides matching TRBD1. Trimming removed 3 bases from V and 7 bases from J; junction bases left unmatched: 7. The V gene's germline CDR1 is GTSNPN and CDR2 SVGIG (reference sequence). The CDR3 loop spans 14 amino acids.

The V and J genes are TRBV5-4 and TRBJ2-5; D gene ambiguous. Germline CDR1 reads SGHNT; CDR2 reads YYREEE (reference sequence). V lost 3 bases to trimming and J lost 3 bases, with 12 bases between them. The CDR3 covers 14 residues. CDR3 amino acids: CASSSMGQEETQYF. DNA for the CDR3: TGTGCCAGCAGCTCGATGGGTCAGGAAGAGACCCAGTACTTC.

This clonotype was found a few times. The V and J genes are TRBV27 and TRBJ2-5; 7 bases line up with TRBD1. The end of the DNA aligns better with TRBJ2-7, so the J call may be wrong. There are 14 residues in the CDR3. Germline-derived CDR1 and CDR2 are MNHEY and SMNVEV (reference sequence). The CDR3 sequence: CASSFWGQTYEQYF. The CDR3 DNA follows: TGTGCCAGCAGTTTTTGGGGACAGACCTACGAGCAGTACTTC.

As concerns this clonotype: The DNA is omitted, as the CDR3 cannot be located on it reliably, and the CDR3 follows TCRdb's listing. V is TRBV7-9 and J is TRBJ1-1; TRBD1, the D gene given by the table, was not confirmed from the DNA. The CDR3 extends over 13 residues, inclusive of both ends. Germline lookup yields CDR1 SEHNR and CDR2 FQNEAQ (reference sequence). The CDR3 protein is CASSFGRGTEVFF.

This chain connects TRBV7-2 to TRBJ2-7; 7 bases agree with TRBD2. CDR1 is SGHTA and CDR2 is FQGNSA in the germline V gene. J lost 5 bases, V lost 1 base, and 5 bases had no gene match. The CDR3 is 14 amino acids. The CDR3 spells CTSSLGGSRDEQYF. The CDR3 nucleotides read TGTACCAGCAGCTTAGGCGGGAGTCGCGACGAGCAGTACTTC.

The chain links TRBV20-1 to TRBJ2-1; the D is unclear. The V end was cut by 5 bases, the J end by 0 bases, with 14 bases between. The CDR3 runs to 15 residues. Germline loops: CDR1 DFQATT, CDR2 SNEGSKA (reference sequence). The CDR3 protein is CSASTVRSSYNEQFF. The CDR3 DNA is TGCAGTGCTTCGACTGTACGGAGCTCCTACAATGAGCAGTTCTTC.

This clonotype came up many times. This rearrangement joins TRBV12-3 or TRBV12-4 to TRBJ2-5; perhaps TRBD2 as D (6 bases). The CDR3 is 13 residues long. V was shortened by 3 bases and J by 5 bases, with 10 bases between the two germline ends. The CDR3 region has the DNA TGTGCCAGCAGTTTCGTGGCGGGGGAGACCCAGTACTTC. This gives the protein CASSFVAGETQYF.

The rearrangement links TRBV20-1 to TRBJ1-1; the match to TRBD1 covers 7 bases. The CDR3 spans 14 residues. The ends lost 5 bases at V and 0 bases at J; junction bases unmatched: 6. CDR1 is DFQATT and CDR2 is SNEGSKA in the germline V gene (reference sequence). The CDR3 DNA follows: TGCAGTGCTCGCCGACAGGGCATGAACACTGAAGCTTTCTTT. It specifies CSARRQGMNTEAFF.

A few counts support this clonotype. The chain joins TRBV29-1 to TRBJ2-1; D is ambiguous. Deletions cut 2 bases from V and 6 bases from J, with 14 bases between. The CDR3 runs 14 residues. Germline-derived CDR1 and CDR2 are SQVTM and ANQGSEA. The chain's CDR3 is CSVEPGFRGNEQFF. CDR3 DNA sequence: TGCAGCGTTGAACCCGGGTTTCGAGGCAATGAGCAGTTCTTC.

This clonotype was seen a few times. The chain carries TRBV5-1 and TRBJ2-7; 8 bases fit TRBD2. Trimming at V came to 4 bases and at J to 5 bases, leaving 11 bases not matched to a gene. Germline loops: CDR1 SGHRS, CDR2 YFSETQ. The CDR3 is 15 amino acids. This chain's CDR3 is CASSLSGTREDEQYF. DNA of the CDR3: TGCGCCAGCAGCCTATCCGGGACTAGGGAGGACGAGCAGTACTTC.

This clonotype was counted only a few times. CDR3 nucleotides: TGTGCCAGCAGTACGGTAGGGGATGGCGAGCAGTACTTC. Translated: CASSTVGDGEQYF. The chain joins TRBV12-3 or TRBV12-4 to TRBJ2-7; maybe TRBD1 (5 bases). This CDR3 has 13 residues. The germline V and J ends were trimmed by 5 bases and 6 bases, with 14 bases remaining between them.

This clonotype turned up a few times. The V call is TRBV12-3 or TRBV12-4, the J call TRBJ1-4; 9 bases are a match to TRBD1. This CDR3 contains 14 residues. The trim removed 6 bases at V and 7 bases at J, leaving 6 bases unmatched. CDR3 bases: TGTGCCAGCAGCCCCGGGACAGGGTCTGAAAAACTGTTTTTT. Translated: CASSPGTGSEKLFF.

The V call is TRBV5-1, the J call TRBJ1-1; D not resolved. The V end lost 0 bases, the J end lost 11 bases, and 14 bases lay between the germline ends. CDR3 length equals 13 residues. CDR1 and CDR2 from the germline V gene are SGHRS and YFSETQ. The CDR3 spells CASSLAGAPWAFF. CDR3 nucleotide sequence: TGCGCCAGCAGCTTGGCCGGAGCCCCTTGGGCTTTCTTT. The whole variable domain, remainder taken from reference TRBV5-1 and TRBJ1-1, is KAGVTQTPRYLIKTRGQQVTLSCSPISGHRSVSWYQQTPGQGLQFLFEYFSETQRNKGNFPGRFSGRQFSNSRSEMNVSTLELGDSALYLCASSLAGAPWAFFGQGTRLTVV.

V usage is TRBV6-1 and J usage is TRBJ2-5; D may correspond to TRBD1 or TRBD2 (5 bases each). The better agreement between TRBJ2-1 and the DNA end casts doubt on the J call. The CDR3 is made up of 14 amino acids. Germline V gene sequence: CDR1 MNHNS, CDR2 SASEGT. The CDR3 bases are TGTGCCAGCGAAGCGTCAACCGAGGGGAATGAGCAGTTCTTC. This codes for CASEASTEGNEQFF.

The CDR3 DNA follows: TGTGCCAGCAGTGAAGCAGGTGGGGGTGCTGAAAAACTGTTTTTT. Protein: CASSEAGGGAEKLFF. The chain couples TRBV2 to TRBJ1-4; perhaps TRBD1 as D (5 bases). Trimming took off 0 bases at V and 7 bases at J, with 12 bases between the two ends. Germline-derived CDR1 and CDR2 are SNHLY and FYNNEI. The length of the CDR3 is 15 residues.

The V gene is TRBV6-2 or TRBV6-3, the J gene TRBJ2-5; maybe TRBD1 (8 bases). The end of the DNA is better explained by TRBJ2-1, so the J call may be wrong. Germline lookup yields CDR1 MNHEY and CDR2 SVGEGT. There are 16 residues in the CDR3. In nucleotides, the CDR3 is TGTGCCAGCAGTACCAGTGACAGGGGACTATACAATGAGCAGTTCTTC. Translating gives CASSTSDRGLYNEQFF.

This clonotype was seen a handful of times. This rearrangement joins TRBV27 to TRBJ2-3; 7 nucleotides align to TRBD1. CDR3 size: 14 residues. Looked up from germline, CDR1 is MNHEY and CDR2 is SMNVEV (reference sequence). Trimming removed 7 bases from V and 0 bases from J; junction bases left unmatched: 4. CDR3 sequence reads: CASKGGTSTDTQYF. The CDR3, as DNA: TGTGCCAGCAAAGGGGGCACTAGCACAGATACGCAGTATTTT.

The V call is TRBV2, the J call TRBJ1-2, with unresolved D. Per germline, CDR1 SNHLY and CDR2 FYNNEI. This CDR3 has 13 residues. The germline V and J ends were trimmed by 3 bases and 2 bases, with 7 bases remaining between them. This CDR3 is CASSDRRNYGYTF. As DNA, the CDR3 is TGTGCCAGCAGTGATCGCAGGAACTATGGCTACACCTTC.

This clonotype was observed a handful of times. The V gene is TRBV3-1, the J gene TRBJ1-4; D is undetermined. The germline CDR1 and CDR2 sequences are LGHDT and YNNKEL (reference sequence). V was shortened by 1 base and J by 7 bases, with 4 bases between the two germline ends. This CDR3 contains 12 residues. This chain's CDR3 is CASSQGVEKLFF. The CDR3 DNA sequence: TGTGCCAGCAGCCAAGGGGTTGAAAAACTGTTTTTT.

This clonotype was detected a few times. This chain links TRBV7-9 with TRBJ1-2; D is ambiguous. The length of the CDR3 is 13 residues. In germline, CDR1 is SEHNR, CDR2 FQNEAQ (reference sequence). V was shortened by 2 bases and J by 3 bases, with 7 bases between the two germline ends. Here the CDR3 reads CASSLSVDYGYTF. The DNA of the CDR3 is TGTGCCAGCAGCTTATCCGTTGACTATGGCTACACCTTC.

This chain connects TRBV29-1 to TRBJ2-5, with D possibly matching TRBD2 (6 bases). Germline CDR1 reads SQVTM; CDR2 reads ANQGSEA. There are 12 residues in the CDR3. Trimming stripped 6 bases from V and 5 bases from J, with 13 bases between. The CDR3 loop is CSVFGSSETQYF. As DNA, the CDR3 is TGCAGCGTCTTCGGGAGTTCGGAGACCCAGTACTTC.

In its sample, this clonotype was seen a few times. The rearrangement uses TRBV30 and TRBJ2-2; tentative D call: TRBD2 (7 bases). The CDR3 runs 14 residues. V was shortened by 2 bases and J by 7 bases, with 14 bases between the two germline ends. Germline assignment: CDR1 GTSNPN and CDR2 SVGIG (reference sequence). CDR3 DNA sequence: TGTGCCTGGAGTAGGGGGGGAGTAGGCGGGGAGCTGTTTTTT. Translation gives CAWSRGGVGGELFF.

This clonotype was counted between two and nine times. V usage is TRBV5-1 and J usage is TRBJ2-7, with 8 bases identical to TRBD1. Germline V CDR1 and CDR2: SGHRS, YFSETQ. This CDR3 is 14 amino acids long. Germline trimming cut 3 bases from V and 3 bases from J; bases unmatched to any gene: 5. The CDR3 DNA is TGCGCCAGCAGCTACCGGGACAGGAACTACGAGCAGTACTTC. It codes for CASSYRDRNYEQYF.

This chain joins TRBV11-1 and TRBJ2-7; a possible D gene is TRBD2 (6 bases). Germline V gene data show CDR1 as SGHAT and CDR2 as FQDESV (reference sequence). Trimming removed 2 bases from V and 5 bases from J, with 16 bases in between. CDR3 length equals 15 residues. This CDR3 reads CASSLTGEVMNEQYF. The CDR3, as DNA: TGTGCCAGCAGCTTAACCGGGGAGGTAATGAACGAGCAGTACTTC.

A few counts support this clonotype. The rearrangement links TRBV27 to TRBJ1-2; 7 bases match TRBD1. Germline V lookup: CDR1 MNHEY, CDR2 SMNVEV (reference sequence). V trimming: 5 bases; J trimming: 9 bases; junction bases outside the gene matches: 3. The CDR3 runs 11 residues. Here the CDR3 DNA reads TGTGCCAGCAGTACAGGGGCGAGCTACACCTTC. Amino acid sequence: CASSTGASYTF.

This chain's CDR3 is CASSLWGSGEEDQPQHF. Written as DNA, the CDR3 is TGTGCCAGCAGTTTATGGGGGTCGGGGGAGGAAGATCAGCCCCAGCATTTT. The gene calls are TRBV28 and TRBJ1-5; weak D call: TRBD1 (5 bases). The germline CDR1 and CDR2 sequences are MDHEN and SYDVKM. The CDR3 totals 17 residues. Trimming took 0 bases from V and 5 from J, leaving 17 bases between them. The whole variable domain, remainder taken from reference TRBV28 and TRBJ1-5, is DVKVTQSSRYLVKRTGEKVFLECVQDMDHENMFWYRQDPGLGLRLIYFSYDVKMKEKGDIPEGYSVSREKKERFSLILESASTNQTSMYLCASSLWGSGEEDQPQHFGDGTRLSIL.

The chain has TRBV9 and TRBJ2-3; 8 bases fit TRBD2. Germline V CDR1 and CDR2: SGDLS, YYNGEE. The CDR3 runs to 15 residues. The trim removed 0 bases at V and 1 base at J, leaving 1 base unmatched. CDR3 nucleotide sequence: TGTGCCAGCAGCGTAGACGGGGGGGGCACAGATACGCAGTATTTT. It is translated as CASSVDGGGTDTQYF.

This chain links TRBV20-1 with TRBJ2-5; 15 bases align to TRBD2. The germline V gene has CDR1 DFQATT and CDR2 SNEGSKA (reference sequence). V shed 6 bases and J 0 bases; nucleotides not matched to a gene: 11. The CDR3 length is 18 residues. The CDR3 coding sequence is TGCAGTGCCGCAGGACTAGCGGGAGGGGGAGGGGACCAAGAGACCCAGTACTTC. Its protein is CSAAGLAGGGGDQETQYF.